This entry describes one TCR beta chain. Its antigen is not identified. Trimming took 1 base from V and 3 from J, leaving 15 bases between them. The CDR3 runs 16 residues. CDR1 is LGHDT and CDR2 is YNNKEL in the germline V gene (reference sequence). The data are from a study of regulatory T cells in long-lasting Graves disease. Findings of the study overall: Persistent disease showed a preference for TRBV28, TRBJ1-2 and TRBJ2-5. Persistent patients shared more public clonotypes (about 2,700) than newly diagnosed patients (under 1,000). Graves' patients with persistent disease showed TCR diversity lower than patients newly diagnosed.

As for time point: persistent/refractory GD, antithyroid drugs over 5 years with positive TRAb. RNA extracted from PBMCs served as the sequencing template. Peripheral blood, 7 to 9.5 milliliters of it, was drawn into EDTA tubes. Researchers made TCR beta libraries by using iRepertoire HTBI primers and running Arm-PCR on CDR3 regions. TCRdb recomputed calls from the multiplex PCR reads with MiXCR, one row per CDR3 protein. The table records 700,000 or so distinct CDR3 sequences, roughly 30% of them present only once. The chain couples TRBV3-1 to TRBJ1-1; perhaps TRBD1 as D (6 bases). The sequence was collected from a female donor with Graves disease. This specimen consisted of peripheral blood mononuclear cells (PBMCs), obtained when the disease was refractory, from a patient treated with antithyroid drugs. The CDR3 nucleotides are TGTGCCAGCAGCCAAGGCTTTAGGCAGGGGTACACTGAAGCTTTCTTT. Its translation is CASSQGFRQGYTEAFF.